The entry that follows covers one TCR beta chain sequence. The antigen remains unidentified. Trimming removed 1 base from V and 6 bases from J, with 13 bases in between. Looked up from germline, CDR1 is SGHTA and CDR2 is FQGNSA. The CDR3 spans 14 residues. The sample originates from a study of beta chain features in type 1 diabetes. Study outcomes and limitations: Because the template was cDNA, high-expressing cells might be over-represented.

Sorted cells reached over 98% purity in every population. The sequenced template was cDNA made from the entire isolated RNA. The data were produced by immunoSEQ multiplex PCR, yet TCRdb's version contains in-frame clones alone and is incomplete. The data hold under 200,000 clones, with around 8.5% observed a single time. The source of this sequence is a man between 18 and 35 years old in good health. V is TRBV7-2 and J is TRBJ2-7; possibly TRBD1 for D (5 bases). What was sequenced was central memory CD4+ T cells from blood. The chain's CDR3 is CASSLGQFFAEQYF. The CDR3 DNA reads TGTGCCAGCAGCTTAGGACAGTTTTTTGCCGAGCAGTACTTC.